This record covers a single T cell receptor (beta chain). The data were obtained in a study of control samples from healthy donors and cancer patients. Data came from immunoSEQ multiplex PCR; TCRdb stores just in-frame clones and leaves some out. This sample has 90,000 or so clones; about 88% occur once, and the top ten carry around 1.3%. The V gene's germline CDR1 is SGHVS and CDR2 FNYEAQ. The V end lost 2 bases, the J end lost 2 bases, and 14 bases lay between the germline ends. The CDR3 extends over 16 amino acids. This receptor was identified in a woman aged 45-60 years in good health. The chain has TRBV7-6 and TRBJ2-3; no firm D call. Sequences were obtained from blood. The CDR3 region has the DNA TGTGCCAGCAGCTTATGGAGCTCAGGCGACACAGATACGCAGTATTTT. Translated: CASSLWSSGDTDTQYF.